This T cell receptor (beta chain) was recovered during a study of blood T cell repertoires in COVID-19. On the study more broadly: Samples came from the United States, Italy and Spain, spanning acute and convalescent COVID-19. From T cells, B-cell-depleted T cells, or PBMCs came the material, which was cDNA or gDNA.

In germline, CDR1 is DFQATT, CDR2 SNEGSKA (reference sequence). V dropped 3 bases and J dropped 0 bases, with 9 bases sitting between them. The CDR3 has 14 residues. Under the authors' procedure: Amplification from reference gene primers served as the basis for estimated nucleated cell counts. Some clones are missing from TCRdb's copy, which holds only in-frame ones; the method was immunoSEQ multiplex PCR. Clonal size and the V and J genes are those of that table, whereas D and trimming came from the DNA. The sample contains just over 150,000 clones, roughly 84% of which appear only once. Sequenced: peripheral blood. V and J are TRBV20-1 and TRBJ2-1; D unresolved. The source of this sequence is a woman aged 45 to 65 with acute or convalescent COVID-19. Written as DNA, the CDR3 is TGCAGTGCTAGTTTCCCTAGCTCCTACAATGAGCAGTTCTTC. This gives the protein CSASFPSSYNEQFF.